The text below deals with one T cell receptor (beta chain). This entry is derived from a study of cytomegalovirus exposure and HLA in healthy donors. The PCR was carried out with 60 Vbeta primers and 13 Jbeta primers. TCRdb's table, derived via immunoSEQ multiplex PCR, lists solely in-frame clones and lacks some. Altogether approximately 53,000 clones are present, around 80% being singletons, with the ten largest covering roughly 8%. The germline V and J ends were trimmed by 1 base and 5 bases, with 14 bases remaining between them. Germline V lookup: CDR1 SNHLY, CDR2 FYNNEI. CDR3 length: 15 amino acids.

The TCR originated in a young man in good health and CMV-seropositive. V usage is TRBV2 and J usage is TRBJ1-2; no reliable D call. The sample comprised PBMCs. The CDR3 loop is CASSEVGRSKYGYTF. CDR3 sequence (DNA): TGTGCCAGCAGTGAAGTTGGCAGGTCCAAATATGGCTACACCTTC.